This TCR beta chain was found in a study of shared clonotypes between healthy human individuals. Several immunoSEQ plates held equal portions of the genomic DNA taken from each subset. The data were produced by immunoSEQ multiplex PCR, yet TCRdb's version contains in-frame clones alone and is incomplete. The data hold 550,000 to 800,000 clones, with around 90% observed a single time. This clone occurred once. The ends lost 3 bases at V and 7 bases at J; junction bases unmatched: 6. The CDR3 totals 16 residues. Germline-derived CDR1 and CDR2 are LNHDA and SQIVND (reference sequence). CD8 memory was a combination of CD45RO+ cells and CCR7-negative CD45RA+ TemRA cells.

The sample taken for sequencing was memory CD8+ T cells from PBMCs. Noted subset: CD45RO+ cells pooled with CCR7-negative TemRA cells. The clonotype was recovered from a man aged 18 to 29 in good health. Some clones in this sample may be carry-over from other donors' samples. V usage is TRBV19 and J usage is TRBJ2-2; 12 nucleotides agree with TRBD2. The CDR3 DNA sequence: TGTGCCAGTAGTATCGGACTAGCGGGAAGCAGCGGGGAGCTGTTTTTT. It specifies CASSIGLAGSSGELFF.